This passage covers 17 T cell receptor beta chains from one sample sequenced in a study of T-cell reconstitution after alpha-beta-depleted transplantation in children. Unique molecular identifiers tagged the TCRbeta library. TCRdb independently ran MiXCR on the PCR reads; one entry per CDR3 protein. The sample shows roughly 220,000 distinct CDR3 sequences, approximately 12% of them seen only once. Source: PBMCs from the stem cell graft donor, taken from the stem cell graft. Receptors originate from a human donor who donated a stem cell graft to a child with acute lymphoblastic leukemia.

This clonotype was picked up many times. This CDR3 reads CASSPGLLTGNTGELFF. The CDR3 DNA is TGTGCCAGCAGTCCAGGACTTTTAACTGGGAACACCGGGGAGCTGTTTTTT. The chain recombines TRBV6-1 with TRBJ2-2, with D perhaps TRBD2 (5 bases). CDR1 is MNHNS and CDR2 is SASEGT in the germline V gene. V was shortened by 5 bases and J by 1 base, with 17 bases between the two germline ends. The CDR3 runs to 17 residues.

This clonotype showed up many times. This chain uses TRBV6-1 with TRBJ2-1, with D perhaps matching TRBD1 (6 bases). V gave up 3 bases and J gave up 14 bases, with 14 bases separating them. Germline V gives CDR1 MNHNS, CDR2 SASEGT. The CDR3 consists of 12 residues. This CDR3 is CASSDHRRDKFF. The CDR3 nucleotides are TGTGCCAGCAGTGACCATCGCCGGGACAAGTTCTTC.

V is TRBV7-9 and J is TRBJ2-3, with unresolved D. This CDR3 spans 13 amino acids. CDR1 SEHNR and CDR2 FQNEAQ come from the germline V gene (reference sequence). The V and J ends lost 5 bases and 5 bases respectively, with 11 bases between them. The CDR3 loop is CASSLRLLDTQYF. CDR3 DNA: TGTGCCAGCAGCCTGCGACTCCTAGATACGCAGTATTTT.

This clonotype was recorded a few times. This CDR3 reads CATLQGARYEQYF. As DNA, the CDR3 is TGTGCCACCCTACAGGGGGCCCGTTACGAGCAGTACTTC. The rearrangement uses TRBV10-3 and TRBJ2-7; TRBD1 agrees at 9 bases. The CDR3 spans 13 residues. Germline-derived CDR1 and CDR2 are ENHRY and SYGVKD. The junction had 8 bases not matched to a gene; V was cut back by 10 bases and J by 4 bases.

There are many counts of this clonotype. The rearrangement joins TRBV12-3 or TRBV12-4 to TRBJ1-2, with 12 bases lining up with TRBD1. V was pared by 3 bases and J by 6 bases, with 5 bases of the junction left unmatched. The CDR3 extends over 15 amino acids. The CDR3: CASSLGQGAPDGYTF. CDR3 nucleotides: TGTGCCAGCAGTTTGGGACAGGGGGCGCCTGATGGCTACACCTTC.

This clonotype has at least ten counts. The chain links TRBV10-3 to TRBJ2-2, with D unclear. Between the trimmed V and J ends, which lost 4 bases and 2 bases, there was a span of 11 bases. CDR3 size: 15 residues. Germline values: CDR1 ENHRY, CDR2 SYGVKD. The CDR3: CAISARAQNTGELFF. The CDR3 coding sequence is TGTGCCATCAGTGCCCGGGCCCAAAACACCGGGGAGCTGTTTTTT.

The sample holds many counts of this clonotype. The chain couples TRBV6-1 to TRBJ2-2; 7 bases fit TRBD1. This CDR3 comprises 14 residues. Losses at the gene ends were 6 bases for V and 7 bases for J; bases not matched to a gene: 8. The V gene's germline CDR1 is MNHNS and CDR2 SASEGT. The CDR3 DNA sequence: TGTGCCAGCAGCTTTTACAGGGGCCGCGGGGAGCTGTTTTTT. Protein sequence: CASSFYRGRGELFF.

V gene TRBV9 combines with J gene TRBJ2-1; unclear D gene. Trimming pared 3 bases from V and 10 bases from J, leaving 14 bases between. From germline, CDR1 is SGDLS and CDR2 YYNGEE. The CDR3 runs to 13 residues. DNA of the CDR3: TGTGCCAGCAGCGATCGATCCGCCGGGGAGCAGTTCTTC. It codes for CASSDRSAGEQFF.

There are many counts of this clonotype. This rearrangement joins TRBV7-9 to TRBJ2-7; weak D call: TRBD2 (6 bases). Trimming removed 1 base at V and 2 bases at J, with 15 bases between. The germline gives CDR1 SEHNR, CDR2 FQNEAQ (reference sequence). The CDR3 runs 16 residues. The DNA for the CDR3 is TGTGCCAGCAGCTTAGACACTAGCAAGGCGACCTACGAGCAGTACTTC. This gives the protein CASSLDTSKATYEQYF. The whole variable domain, filled in from reference TRBV7-9 and TRBJ2-7, reads DTGVSQNPRHKITKRGQNVTFRCDPISEHNRLYWYRQTLGQGPEFLTYFQNEAQLEKSRLLSDRFSAERPKGSFSTLEIQRTEQGDSAMYLCASSLDTSKATYEQYFGPGTRLTVT.

At least ten counts were recorded for this clonotype. V and J are TRBV12-3 or TRBV12-4 and TRBJ2-7; D gene uncertain. The CDR3 is 14 amino acids. The ends were cut back, 2 bases at V and 4 bases at J, with 12 bases in the middle. The CDR3 region has the DNA TGTGCCAGCAGTTTATGGGGTATTACTTACGAGCAGTACTTC. It specifies CASSLWGITYEQYF.

This chain links TRBV30 with TRBJ2-1; 9 bases are shared with TRBD2. V lost 7 bases, J lost 8 bases, and 9 bases stayed unmatched. The CDR3 spans 13 residues. Germline CDR1 reads GTSNPN; CDR2 reads SVGIG (reference sequence). CDR3 in DNA: TGTGCCTTGACTAGCGGAGCAAGGGATGAGCAGTTCTTC. Amino acid sequence: CALTSGARDEQFF.

This clonotype was seen many times. The rearrangement uses TRBV9 and TRBJ1-4; D possibly corresponds to TRBD1 (5 bases). There are 15 residues in the CDR3. Deletions cut 3 bases from V and 8 bases from J, with 17 bases between. Germline V gives CDR1 SGDLS, CDR2 YYNGEE. This CDR3 reads CASSASGKLGEKLFF. The CDR3 DNA reads as TGTGCCAGCAGCGCCTCAGGGAAATTGGGGGAAAAACTGTTTTTT.

The sample holds many counts of this clonotype. The chain employs TRBV6-5 and TRBJ2-7, with 9 bases lining up with TRBD2. Germline loops: CDR1 MNHEY, CDR2 SVGAGI. With 7 bases clipped from V and 1 base from J, the junction kept 8 bases outside the gene matches. The CDR3 has 15 residues. CDR3 DNA: TGTGCCAGCAAAGCGGGAGGTCTCCAATCCTACGAGCAGTACTTC. This codes for CASKAGGLQSYEQYF.

This clonotype was seen ten or more times. The J gene is TRBJ1-2, the V gene TRBV6-5; D not certain. Germline V gene sequence: CDR1 MNHEY, CDR2 SVGAGI. Deletions cut 0 bases from V and 5 bases from J, with 16 bases between. The CDR3 is made up of 16 amino acids. The chain's CDR3 is CASSYSKGRAKYGYTF. The CDR3 nucleotides read TGTGCCAGCAGTTACTCGAAAGGCCGGGCGAAGTATGGCTACACCTTC.

This clonotype was found a few times. This chain uses TRBV11-1 with TRBJ2-1; D is perhaps TRBD2 (5 bases). The CDR3 totals 12 residues. V shed 3 bases and J shed 8 bases, with 8 bases lying between them. Per the germline V gene, CDR1 is SGHAT and CDR2 is FQDESV (reference sequence). The CDR3 DNA sequence: TGTGCCAGCAGCTTGGGGAGTTATGAGCAGTTCTTC. Protein product: CASSLGSYEQFF.

This clonotype was observed at least ten times. The rearrangement joins TRBV7-9 to TRBJ2-7; 11 bases line up with TRBD2. The CDR3 is 16 amino acids. Germline-derived CDR1 and CDR2 are SEHNR and FQNEAQ (reference sequence). V shed 5 bases, J shed 0 bases, and the junction held 6 bases outside the gene matches. CDR3 residues: CASSRGGLADSYEQYF. DNA of the CDR3: TGTGCCAGCAGCCGCGGGGGACTAGCGGACTCCTACGAGCAGTACTTC.

This clonotype was recorded at least ten times. J is TRBJ2-7 and V is TRBV20-1; D perhaps matches TRBD1 (5 bases). The CDR3 length is 14 residues. The V end was cut by 7 bases, the J end by 1 base, with 17 bases between. Germline CDR1 and CDR2: DFQATT and SNEGSKA (reference sequence). The CDR3 spells CSVQVNFMSYEQYF. CDR3 coding DNA: TGCAGTGTACAGGTTAATTTTATGTCCTACGAGCAGTACTTC.